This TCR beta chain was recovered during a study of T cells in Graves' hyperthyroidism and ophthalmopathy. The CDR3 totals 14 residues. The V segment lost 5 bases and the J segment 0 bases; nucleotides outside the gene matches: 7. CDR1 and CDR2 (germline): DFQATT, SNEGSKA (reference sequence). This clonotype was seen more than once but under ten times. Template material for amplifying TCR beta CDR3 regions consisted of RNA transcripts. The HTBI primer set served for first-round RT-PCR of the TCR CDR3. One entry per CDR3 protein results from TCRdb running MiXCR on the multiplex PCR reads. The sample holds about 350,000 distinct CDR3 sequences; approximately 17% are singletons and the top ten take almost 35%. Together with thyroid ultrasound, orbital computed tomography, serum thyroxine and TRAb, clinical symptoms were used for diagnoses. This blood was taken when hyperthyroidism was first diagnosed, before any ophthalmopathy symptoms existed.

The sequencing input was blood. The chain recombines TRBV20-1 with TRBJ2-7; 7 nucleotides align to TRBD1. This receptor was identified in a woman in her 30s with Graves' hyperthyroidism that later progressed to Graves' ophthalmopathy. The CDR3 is CSALDRASSYEQYF. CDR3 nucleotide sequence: TGCAGTGCTCTCGACAGGGCGAGCTCCTACGAGCAGTACTTC.